Following are 3 T cell receptor beta chains from one sample sequenced in a study of blood T cell repertoires in COVID-19. Data came from immunoSEQ multiplex PCR; TCRdb stores just in-frame clones and leaves some out. The table includes approximately 190,000 clones, roughly 80% detected once. Sequences were obtained from peripheral blood. These receptors all stem from a man between 60 and 75 years old with active or convalescent COVID-19.

The chain couples TRBV27 to TRBJ1-1, with TRBD1 matching over 10 bases. V shed 7 bases and J 6 bases; nucleotides not matched to a gene: 8. CDR3 length: 14 amino acids. Per germline, CDR1 MNHEY and CDR2 SMNVEV (reference sequence). CDR3 residues: CASTPWTGGPEAFF. The CDR3 nucleotides read TGTGCCAGCACCCCATGGACAGGGGGGCCTGAAGCTTTCTTT.

In nucleotides, the CDR3 is TGCGCCAGCAGCCAAGTCGCAGGGGGCGGCAATCAGCCCCAGCATTTT. Translated: CASSQVAGGGNQPQHF. The chain joins TRBV4-1 to TRBJ1-5; 8 nucleotides match TRBD1. J gave up 2 bases and V 1 base, and 4 bases lay outside the gene matches. The CDR3 spans 16 residues. Germline CDR1 reads MGHRA; CDR2 reads YSYEKL.

Concerning this clone: Other nucleotide sequences in the sample specify the same CDR3. J is TRBJ1-2 and V is TRBV5-4; a possible D gene is TRBD1 (5 bases). The CDR3 has 13 residues. Germline CDR1 is SGHNT and CDR2 is YYREEE (reference sequence). Trimming cost V 2 bases and J 2 bases, with 7 bases left between them. For the CDR3, the DNA is TGTGCCAGCAGCTTAGCAGGGAACTATGGCTACACCTTC. The encoded protein is CASSLAGNYGYTF.